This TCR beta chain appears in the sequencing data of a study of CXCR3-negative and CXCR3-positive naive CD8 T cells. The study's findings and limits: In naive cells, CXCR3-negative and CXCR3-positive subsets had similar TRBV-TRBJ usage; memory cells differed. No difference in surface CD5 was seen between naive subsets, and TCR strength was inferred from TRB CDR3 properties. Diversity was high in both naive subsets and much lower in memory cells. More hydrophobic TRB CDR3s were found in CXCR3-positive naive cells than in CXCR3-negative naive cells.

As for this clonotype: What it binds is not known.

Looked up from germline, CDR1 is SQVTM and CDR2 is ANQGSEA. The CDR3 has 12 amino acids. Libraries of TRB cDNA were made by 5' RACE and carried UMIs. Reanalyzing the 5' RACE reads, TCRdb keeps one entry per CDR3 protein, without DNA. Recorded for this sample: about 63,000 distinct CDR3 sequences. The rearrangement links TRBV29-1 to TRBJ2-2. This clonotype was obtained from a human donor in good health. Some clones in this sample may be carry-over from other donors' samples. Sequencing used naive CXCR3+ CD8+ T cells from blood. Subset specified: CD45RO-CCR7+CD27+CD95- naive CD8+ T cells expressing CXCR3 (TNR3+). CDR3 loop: CSVDGSTGELFF.